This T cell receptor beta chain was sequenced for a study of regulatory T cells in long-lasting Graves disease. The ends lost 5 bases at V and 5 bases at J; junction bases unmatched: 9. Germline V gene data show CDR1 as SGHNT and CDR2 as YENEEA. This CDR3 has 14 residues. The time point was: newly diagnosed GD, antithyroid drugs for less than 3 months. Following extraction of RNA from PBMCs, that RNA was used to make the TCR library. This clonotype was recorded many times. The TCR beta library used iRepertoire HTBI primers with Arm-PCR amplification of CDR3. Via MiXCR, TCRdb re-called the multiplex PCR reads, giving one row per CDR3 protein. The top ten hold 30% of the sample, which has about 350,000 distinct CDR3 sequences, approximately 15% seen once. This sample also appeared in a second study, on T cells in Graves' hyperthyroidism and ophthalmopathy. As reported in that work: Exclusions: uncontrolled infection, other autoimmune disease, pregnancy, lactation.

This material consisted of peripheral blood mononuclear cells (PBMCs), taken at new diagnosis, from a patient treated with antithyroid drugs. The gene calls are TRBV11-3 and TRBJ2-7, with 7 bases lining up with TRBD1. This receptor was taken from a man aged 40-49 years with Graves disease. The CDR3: CASSISGGRNEQYF. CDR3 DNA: TGTGCCAGCAGCATATCAGGGGGTAGAAACGAGCAGTACTTC.